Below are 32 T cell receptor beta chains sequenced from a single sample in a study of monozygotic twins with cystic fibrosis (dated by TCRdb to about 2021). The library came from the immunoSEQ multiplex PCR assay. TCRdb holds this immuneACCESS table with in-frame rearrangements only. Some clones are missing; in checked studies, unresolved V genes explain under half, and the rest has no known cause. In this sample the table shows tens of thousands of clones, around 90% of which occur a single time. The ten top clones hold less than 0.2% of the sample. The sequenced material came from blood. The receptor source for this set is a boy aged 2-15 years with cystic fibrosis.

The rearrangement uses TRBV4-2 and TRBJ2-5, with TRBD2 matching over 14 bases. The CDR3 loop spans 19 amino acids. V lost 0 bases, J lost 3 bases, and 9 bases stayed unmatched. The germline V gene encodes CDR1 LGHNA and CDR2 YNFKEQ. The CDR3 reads CASSQESPTSGGAEETQYF. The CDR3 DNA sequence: TGTGCCAGCAGCCAAGAATCCCCGACTAGCGGGGGGGCTGAAGAGACCCAGTACTTC.

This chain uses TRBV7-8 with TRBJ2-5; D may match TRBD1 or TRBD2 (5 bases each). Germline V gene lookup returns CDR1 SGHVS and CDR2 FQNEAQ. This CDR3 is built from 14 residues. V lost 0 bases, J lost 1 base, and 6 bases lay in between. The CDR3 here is CASSLAGVQETQYF. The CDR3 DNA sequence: TGTGCCAGCAGCTTAGCGGGGGTCCAAGAGACCCAGTACTTC.

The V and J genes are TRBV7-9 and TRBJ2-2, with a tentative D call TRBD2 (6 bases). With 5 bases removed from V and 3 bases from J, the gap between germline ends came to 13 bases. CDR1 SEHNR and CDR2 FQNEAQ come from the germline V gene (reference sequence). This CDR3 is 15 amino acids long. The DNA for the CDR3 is TGTGCCAGCAGCGAAGGAGGGGCCGACACCGGGGAGCTGTTTTTT. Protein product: CASSEGGADTGELFF.

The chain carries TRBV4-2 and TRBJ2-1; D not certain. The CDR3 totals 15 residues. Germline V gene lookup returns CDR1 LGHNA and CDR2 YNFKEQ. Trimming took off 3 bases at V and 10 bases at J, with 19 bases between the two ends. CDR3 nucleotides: TGTGCCAGCAGCCAGAGTCTTCTACATTTAGCAGAGCAGTTCTTC. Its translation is CASSQSLLHLAEQFF.

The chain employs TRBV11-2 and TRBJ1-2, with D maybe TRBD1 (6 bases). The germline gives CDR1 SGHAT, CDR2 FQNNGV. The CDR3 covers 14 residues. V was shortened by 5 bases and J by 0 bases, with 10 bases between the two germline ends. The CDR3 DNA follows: TGTGCCAGCAGCGGGACAACAACTAACTATGGCTACACCTTC. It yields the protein CASSGTTTNYGYTF.

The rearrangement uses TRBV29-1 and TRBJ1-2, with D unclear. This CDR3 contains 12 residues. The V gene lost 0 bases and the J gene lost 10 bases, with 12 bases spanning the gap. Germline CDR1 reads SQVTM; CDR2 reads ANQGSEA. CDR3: CSVEDPPLSYTF. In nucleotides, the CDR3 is TGCAGCGTTGAAGATCCCCCCCTGTCCTACACCTTC.

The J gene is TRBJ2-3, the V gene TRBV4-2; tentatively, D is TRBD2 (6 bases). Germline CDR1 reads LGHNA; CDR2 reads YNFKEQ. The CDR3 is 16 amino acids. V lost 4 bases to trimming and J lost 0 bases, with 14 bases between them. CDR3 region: CASSPIRGVSTDTQYF. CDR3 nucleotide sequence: TGTGCCAGCAGCCCGATTCGCGGGGTAAGCACAGATACGCAGTATTTT.

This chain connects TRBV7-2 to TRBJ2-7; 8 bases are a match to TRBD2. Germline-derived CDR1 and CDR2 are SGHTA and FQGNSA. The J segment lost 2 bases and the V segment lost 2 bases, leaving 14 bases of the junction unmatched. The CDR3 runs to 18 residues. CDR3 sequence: CASSLNLGGGLLAYEQYF. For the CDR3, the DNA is TGTGCCAGCAGCTTAAATTTAGGCGGGGGGCTACTCGCCTACGAGCAGTACTTC.

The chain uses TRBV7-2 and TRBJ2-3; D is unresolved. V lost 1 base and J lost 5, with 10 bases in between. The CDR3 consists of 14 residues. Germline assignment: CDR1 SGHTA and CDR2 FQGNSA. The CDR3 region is CASSLVGTLDTQYF. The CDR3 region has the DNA TGTGCCAGCAGCTTAGTGGGCACCCTAGATACGCAGTATTTT.

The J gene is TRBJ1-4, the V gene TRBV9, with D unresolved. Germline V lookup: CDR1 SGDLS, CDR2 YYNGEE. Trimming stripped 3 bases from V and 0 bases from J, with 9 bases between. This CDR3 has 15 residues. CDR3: CASSGHTTTNEKLFF. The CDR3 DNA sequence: TGTGCCAGCAGCGGGCACACAACAACTAATGAAAAACTGTTTTTT.

As DNA, the CDR3 is TGTGCCATCCATGGGGACTATTATGGCTACACCTTC. It encodes CAIHGDYYGYTF. V gene TRBV10-3 combines with J gene TRBJ1-2; TRBD1 might be the D (5 bases). The CDR3 totals 12 residues. V was shortened by 8 bases and J by 5 bases, with 12 bases between the two germline ends. Germline V gene lookup returns CDR1 ENHRY and CDR2 SYGVKD.

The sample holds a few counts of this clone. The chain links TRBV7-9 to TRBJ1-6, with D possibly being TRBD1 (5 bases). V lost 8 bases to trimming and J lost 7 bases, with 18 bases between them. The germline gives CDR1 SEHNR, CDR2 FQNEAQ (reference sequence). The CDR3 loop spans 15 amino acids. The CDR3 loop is CASGHSRVGNSPLHF. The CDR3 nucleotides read TGTGCCAGCGGACATTCCAGGGTGGGGAATTCACCCCTCCACTTT.

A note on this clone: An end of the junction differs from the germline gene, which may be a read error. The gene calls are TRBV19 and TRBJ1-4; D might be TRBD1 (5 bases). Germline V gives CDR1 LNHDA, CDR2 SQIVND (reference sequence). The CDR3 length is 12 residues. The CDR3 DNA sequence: TGTGCCAGTAGCATAGGGACTGAAAAACTGTTTTTT. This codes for CASSIGTEKLFF. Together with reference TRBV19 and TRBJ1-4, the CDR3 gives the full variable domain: DGGITQSPKYLFRKEGQNVTLSCEQNLNHDAMYWYRQDPGQGLRLIYYSQIVNDFQKGDIAEGYSVSREKKESFPLTVTSAQKNPTAFYLCASSIGTEKLFFGSGTQLSVL.

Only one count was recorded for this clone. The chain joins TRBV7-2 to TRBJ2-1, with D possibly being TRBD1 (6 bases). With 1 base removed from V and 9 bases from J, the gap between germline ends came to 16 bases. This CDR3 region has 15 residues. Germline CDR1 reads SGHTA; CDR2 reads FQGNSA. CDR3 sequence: CASSLDGGTDTEQFF. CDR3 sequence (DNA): TGTGCCAGCAGCTTAGATGGGGGCACAGACACTGAGCAGTTCTTC.

CDR3 in DNA: TGCGCCAGCAGCTCTTCGACAGGGGTTATGTTTTTT. Translating gives CASSSSTGVMFF. The genes are TRBV5-1 and TRBJ1-4; 8 nucleotides align to TRBD1. Germline loops: CDR1 SGHRS, CDR2 YFSETQ. Trimming removed 3 bases from V and 15 bases from J; junction bases left unmatched: 7. The CDR3 loop spans 12 amino acids.

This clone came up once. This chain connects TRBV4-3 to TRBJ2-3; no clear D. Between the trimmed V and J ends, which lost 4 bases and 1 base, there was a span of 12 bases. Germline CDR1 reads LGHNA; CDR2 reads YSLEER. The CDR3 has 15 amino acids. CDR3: CASSPGTFGTDTQYF. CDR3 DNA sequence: TGCGCCAGCAGCCCAGGAACCTTCGGCACAGATACGCAGTATTTT.

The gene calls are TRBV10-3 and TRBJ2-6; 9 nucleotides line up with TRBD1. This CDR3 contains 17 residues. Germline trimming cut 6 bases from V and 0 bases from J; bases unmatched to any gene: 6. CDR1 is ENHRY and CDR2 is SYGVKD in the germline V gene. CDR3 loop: CAISTGTGISGANVLTF. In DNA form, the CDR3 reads TGTGCCATCAGCACCGGGACAGGGATCTCTGGGGCCAACGTCCTGACTTTC.

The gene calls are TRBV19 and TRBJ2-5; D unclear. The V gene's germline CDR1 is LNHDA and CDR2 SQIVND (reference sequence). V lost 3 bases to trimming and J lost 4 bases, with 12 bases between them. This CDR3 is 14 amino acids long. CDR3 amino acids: CASSIGQVAETQYF. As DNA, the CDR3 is TGTGCCAGTAGTATCGGCCAGGTGGCAGAGACCCAGTACTTC.

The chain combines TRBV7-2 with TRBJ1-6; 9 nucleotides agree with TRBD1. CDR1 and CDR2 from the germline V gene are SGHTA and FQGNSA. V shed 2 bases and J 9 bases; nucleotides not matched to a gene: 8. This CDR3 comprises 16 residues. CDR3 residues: CASSLMGDRDRSPLHF. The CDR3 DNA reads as TGTGCCAGCAGCTTAATGGGGGACAGGGACCGTTCACCCCTCCACTTT.

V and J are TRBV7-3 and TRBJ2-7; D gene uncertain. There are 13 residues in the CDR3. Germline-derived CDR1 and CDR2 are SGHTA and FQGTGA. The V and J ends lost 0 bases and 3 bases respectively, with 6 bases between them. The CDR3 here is CASSLTPVYEQYF. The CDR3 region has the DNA TGTGCCAGCAGCTTAACCCCAGTCTACGAGCAGTACTTC.

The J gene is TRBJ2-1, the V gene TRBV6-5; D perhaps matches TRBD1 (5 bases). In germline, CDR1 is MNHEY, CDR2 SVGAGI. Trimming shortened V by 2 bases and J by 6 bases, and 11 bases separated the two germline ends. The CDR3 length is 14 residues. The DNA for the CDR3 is TGTGCCAGCAGTTACAGGGGAAGGCCCAATGAGCAGTTCTTC. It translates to CASSYRGRPNEQFF.

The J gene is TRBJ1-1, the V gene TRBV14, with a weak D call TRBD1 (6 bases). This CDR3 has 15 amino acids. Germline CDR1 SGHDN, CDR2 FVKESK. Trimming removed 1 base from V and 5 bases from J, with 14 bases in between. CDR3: CASSQGAGARTEAFF. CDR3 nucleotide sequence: TGTGCCAGCAGCCAAGGGGCAGGGGCACGGACTGAAGCTTTCTTT.

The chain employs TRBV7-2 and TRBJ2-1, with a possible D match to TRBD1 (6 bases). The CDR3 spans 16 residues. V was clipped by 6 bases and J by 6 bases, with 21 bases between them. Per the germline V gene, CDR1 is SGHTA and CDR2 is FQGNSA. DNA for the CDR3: TGTGCCAGCAGGCCTCCACAGGGAATTTTGGCCAATGAGCAGTTCTTC. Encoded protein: CASRPPQGILANEQFF.

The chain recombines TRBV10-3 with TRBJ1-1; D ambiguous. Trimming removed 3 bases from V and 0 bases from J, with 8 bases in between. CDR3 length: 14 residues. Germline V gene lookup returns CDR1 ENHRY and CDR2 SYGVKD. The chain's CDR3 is CAISDNSLNTEAFF. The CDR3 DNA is TGTGCCATCAGTGATAACTCCCTGAACACTGAAGCTTTCTTT.

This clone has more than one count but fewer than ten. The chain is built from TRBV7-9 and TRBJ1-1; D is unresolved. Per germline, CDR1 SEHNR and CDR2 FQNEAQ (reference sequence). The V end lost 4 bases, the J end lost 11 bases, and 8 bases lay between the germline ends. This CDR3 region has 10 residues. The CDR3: CASSSGGAFF. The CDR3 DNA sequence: TGTGCCAGCAGCTCCGGTGGGGCTTTCTTT.

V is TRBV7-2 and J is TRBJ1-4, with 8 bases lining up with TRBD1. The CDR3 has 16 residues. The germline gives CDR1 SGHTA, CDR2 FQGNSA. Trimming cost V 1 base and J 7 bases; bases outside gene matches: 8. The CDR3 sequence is CASSLGLGTGGEKLFF. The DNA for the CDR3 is TGTGCCAGCAGCTTAGGGTTGGGGACAGGCGGTGAAAAACTGTTTTTT. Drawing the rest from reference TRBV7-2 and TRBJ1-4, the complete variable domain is GAGVSQSPSNKVTEKGKDVELRCDPISGHTALYWYRQSLGQGLEFLIYFQGNSAPDKSGLPSDRFSAERTGGSVSTLTIQRTQQEDSAVYLCASSLGLGTGGEKLFFGSGTQLSVL.

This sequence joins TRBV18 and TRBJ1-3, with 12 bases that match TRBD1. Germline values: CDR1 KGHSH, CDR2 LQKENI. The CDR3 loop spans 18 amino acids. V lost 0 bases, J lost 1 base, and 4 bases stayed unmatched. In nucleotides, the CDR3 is TGTGCCAGCTCACCACCGGGACAGGGGGCGCCGTCTGGAAACACCATATATTTT. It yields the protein CASSPPGQGAPSGNTIYF.

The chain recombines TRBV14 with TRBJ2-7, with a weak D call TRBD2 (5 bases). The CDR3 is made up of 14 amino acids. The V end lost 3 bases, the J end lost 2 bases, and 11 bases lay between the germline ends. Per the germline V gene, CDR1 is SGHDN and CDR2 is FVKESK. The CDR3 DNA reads TGTGCCAGCAGCCAGGGAGAGGTAACCTACGAGCAGTACTTC. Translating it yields CASSQGEVTYEQYF.

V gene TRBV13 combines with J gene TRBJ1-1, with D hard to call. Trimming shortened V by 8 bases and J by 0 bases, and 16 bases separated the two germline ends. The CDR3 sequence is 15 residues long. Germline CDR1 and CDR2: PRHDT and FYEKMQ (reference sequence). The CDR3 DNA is TGTGCCAGCTTTACGGCGTCTCCGGTGAACACTGAAGCTTTCTTT. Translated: CASFTASPVNTEAFF.

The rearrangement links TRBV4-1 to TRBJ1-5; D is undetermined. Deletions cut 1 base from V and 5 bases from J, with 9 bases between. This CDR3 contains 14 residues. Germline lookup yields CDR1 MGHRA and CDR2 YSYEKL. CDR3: CASSQGTGYQPQHF. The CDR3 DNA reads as TGCGCCAGCAGCCAAGGGACCGGGTATCAGCCCCAGCATTTT.

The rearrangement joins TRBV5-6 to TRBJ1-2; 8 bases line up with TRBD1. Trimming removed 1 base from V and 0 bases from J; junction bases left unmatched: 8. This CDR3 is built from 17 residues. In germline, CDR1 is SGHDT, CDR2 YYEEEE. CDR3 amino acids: CASSLRQGAWANYGYTF. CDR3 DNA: TGTGCCAGCAGCTTGCGGCAGGGGGCTTGGGCTAACTATGGCTACACCTTC.

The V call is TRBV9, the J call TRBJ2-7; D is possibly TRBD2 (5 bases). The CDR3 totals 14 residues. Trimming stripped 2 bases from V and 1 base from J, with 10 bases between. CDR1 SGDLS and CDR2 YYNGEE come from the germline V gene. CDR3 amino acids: CASSVGSESYEQYF. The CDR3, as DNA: TGTGCCAGCAGCGTGGGTAGCGAGTCCTACGAGCAGTACTTC.